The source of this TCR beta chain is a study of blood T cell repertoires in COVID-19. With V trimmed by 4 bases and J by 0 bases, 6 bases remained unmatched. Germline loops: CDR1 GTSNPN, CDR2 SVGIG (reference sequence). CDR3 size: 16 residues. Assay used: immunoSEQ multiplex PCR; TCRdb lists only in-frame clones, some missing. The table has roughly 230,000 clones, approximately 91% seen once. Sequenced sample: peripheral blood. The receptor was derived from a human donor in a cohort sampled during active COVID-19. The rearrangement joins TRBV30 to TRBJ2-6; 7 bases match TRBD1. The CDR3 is CAWIKTGSSGANVLTF. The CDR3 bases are TGTGCCTGGATAAAGACAGGGTCCTCTGGGGCCAACGTCCTGACTTTC.